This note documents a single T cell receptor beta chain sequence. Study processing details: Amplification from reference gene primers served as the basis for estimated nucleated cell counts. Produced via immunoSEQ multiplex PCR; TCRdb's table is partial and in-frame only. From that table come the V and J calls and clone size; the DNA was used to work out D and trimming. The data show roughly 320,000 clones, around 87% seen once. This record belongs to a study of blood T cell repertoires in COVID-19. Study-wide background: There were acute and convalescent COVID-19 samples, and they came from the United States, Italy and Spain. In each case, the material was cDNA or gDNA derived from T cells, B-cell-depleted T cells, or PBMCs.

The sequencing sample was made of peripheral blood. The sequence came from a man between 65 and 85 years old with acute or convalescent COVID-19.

Here the CDR3 reads CASSLNPGIPGYTF. The CDR3 DNA follows: TGTGCCAGCAGCTTAAATCCGGGGATACCTGGCTACACCTTC. The chain couples TRBV7-2 to TRBJ1-2, with unresolved D. The V end lost 2 bases, the J end lost 7 bases, and 14 bases lay between the germline ends. This CDR3 is built from 14 residues. Germline V CDR1 and CDR2: SGHTA, FQGNSA.